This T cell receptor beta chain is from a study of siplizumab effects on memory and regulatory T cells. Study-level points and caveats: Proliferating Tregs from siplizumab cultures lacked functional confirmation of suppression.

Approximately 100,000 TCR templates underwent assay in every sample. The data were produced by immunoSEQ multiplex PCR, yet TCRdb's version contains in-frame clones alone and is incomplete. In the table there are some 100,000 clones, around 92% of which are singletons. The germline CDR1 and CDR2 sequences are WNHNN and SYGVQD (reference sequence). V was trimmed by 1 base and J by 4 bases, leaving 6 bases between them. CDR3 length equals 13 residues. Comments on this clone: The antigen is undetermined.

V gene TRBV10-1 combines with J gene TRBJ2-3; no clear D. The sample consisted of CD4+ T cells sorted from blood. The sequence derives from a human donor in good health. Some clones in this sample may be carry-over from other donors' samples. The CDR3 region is CASSEWAADTQYF. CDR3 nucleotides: TGCGCCAGCAGTGAGTGGGCCGCAGATACGCAGTATTTT.